The 2 T cell receptor beta chains listed next were all sequenced from one sample in a study of cytomegalovirus exposure and HLA in healthy donors listed by TCRdb under 2017. Libraries were built with the immunoSEQ multiplex PCR assay. For the multiplex PCR, a mixture combining 60 forward primers for TCR Vbeta segments and 13 reverse primers for TCR Jbeta segments was used. TCRdb holds this immuneACCESS table with in-frame rearrangements only. Some clones are missing; in checked studies, unresolved V genes explain under half, and the rest has no known cause. Within this sample are about 170,000 clones, with 71% of them counted one time only. The ten most abundant clones make up less than 1.6% of the sample. The sequenced sample consisted of PBMCs. The origin of the receptors is a girl under 18 in good health and CMV-seronegative.

This clone occurred once. The chain has TRBV7-8 and TRBJ1-1; no clear D. V was cut by 1 base and J by 0 bases, with 12 bases left in between. The CDR3 covers 16 residues. Germline loops: CDR1 SGHVS, CDR2 FQNEAQ. The CDR3 region is CASSLVGGQMNTEAFF. The CDR3 region has the DNA TGTGCCAGCAGCTTAGTGGGTGGGCAGATGAACACTGAAGCTTTCTTT. The whole variable domain, filled in from reference TRBV7-8 and TRBJ1-1, reads GAGVSQSPRYKVAKRGQDVALRCDPISGHVSLFWYQQALGQGPEFLTYFQNEAQLDKSGLPSDRFFAERPEGSVSTLKIQRTQQEDSAVYLCASSLVGGQMNTEAFFGQGTRLTVV.

The V call is TRBV19, the J call TRBJ1-5; no reliable D call. Germline V lookup: CDR1 LNHDA, CDR2 SQIVND (reference sequence). Between the trimmed V and J ends, which lost 3 bases and 1 base, there was a span of 7 bases. The CDR3 loop spans 14 amino acids. CDR3 in DNA: TGTGCCAGTAGTATTTTTGGCAGCAATCAGCCCCAGCATTTT. This sequence encodes CASSIFGSNQPQHF.